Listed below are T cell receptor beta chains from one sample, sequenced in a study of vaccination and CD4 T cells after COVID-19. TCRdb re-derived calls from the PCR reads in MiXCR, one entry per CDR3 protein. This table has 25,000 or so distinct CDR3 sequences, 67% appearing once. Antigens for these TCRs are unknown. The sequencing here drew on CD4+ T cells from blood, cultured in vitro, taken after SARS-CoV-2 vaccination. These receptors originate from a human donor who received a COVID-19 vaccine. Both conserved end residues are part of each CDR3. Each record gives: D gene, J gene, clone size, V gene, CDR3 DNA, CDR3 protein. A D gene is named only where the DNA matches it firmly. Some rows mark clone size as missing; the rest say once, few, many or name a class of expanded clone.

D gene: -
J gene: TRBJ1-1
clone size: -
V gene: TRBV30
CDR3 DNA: TGTGCCTGCAAAGGACAGATTCCGAACACTGAAGCTTTCTTT
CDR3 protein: CACKGQIPNTEAFF

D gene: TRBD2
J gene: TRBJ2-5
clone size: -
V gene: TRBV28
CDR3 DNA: TGTGCCAGCAGTCCACCACGGGGGGGCCCCCAAGAGACCCAGTACTTC
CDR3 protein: CASSPPRGGPQETQYF

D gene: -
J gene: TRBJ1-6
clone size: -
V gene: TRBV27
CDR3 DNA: TGTGCCAGCAGTTTTGCAGGAGGGGATTCACCCCTCCACTTT
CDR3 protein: CASSFAGGDSPLHF

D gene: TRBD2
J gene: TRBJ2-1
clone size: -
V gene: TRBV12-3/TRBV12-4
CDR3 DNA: TGTGCCAGCAGTTCGGACTCTACTAGCGGGGATAACAATGAGCAGTTCTTC
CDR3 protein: CASSSDSTSGDNNEQFF

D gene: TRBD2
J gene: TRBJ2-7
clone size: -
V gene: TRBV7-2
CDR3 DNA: TGTGCCAGCAGCTCTCGGACGGGGGGAATATACGAGCAGTACTTC
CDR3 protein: CASSSRTGGIYEQYF

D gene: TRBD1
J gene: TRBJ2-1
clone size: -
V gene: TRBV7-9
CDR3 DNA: TGTGCCAGCAGCTTAGCGTGGGTCCGGGACAGCCGAGACAATGAGCAGTTCTTC
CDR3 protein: CASSLAWVRDSRDNEQFF

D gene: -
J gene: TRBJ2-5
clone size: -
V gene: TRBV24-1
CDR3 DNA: TGTGCCACCAGTGACCGTAGGGGGGCGGAGACCCAGTACTTC
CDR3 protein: CATSDRRGAETQYF

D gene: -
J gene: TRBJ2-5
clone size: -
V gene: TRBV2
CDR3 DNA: TGTGCCAGCATCGCGGACCAGAGTAAAGAGACCCAGTACTTC
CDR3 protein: CASIADQSKETQYF

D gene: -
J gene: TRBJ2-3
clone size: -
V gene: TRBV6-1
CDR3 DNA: TGTGCCAGCACAACAAGCGGCGCAGATACGCAGTATTTT
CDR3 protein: CASTTSGADTQYF

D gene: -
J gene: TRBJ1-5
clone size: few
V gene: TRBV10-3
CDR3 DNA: TGTGCCATCTGCCTGGATAGCAATCAGCCCCAGCATTTT
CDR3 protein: CAICLDSNQPQHF

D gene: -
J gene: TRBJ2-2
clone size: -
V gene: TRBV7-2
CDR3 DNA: TGTGCCAGCAGCTCCTACACCGGGGAGCTGTTTTTT
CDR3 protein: CASSSYTGELFF

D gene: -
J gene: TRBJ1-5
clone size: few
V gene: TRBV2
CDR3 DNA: TGTGCCAGCAGTGAACGAGCGCAGCCCCAGCATTTT
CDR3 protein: CASSERAQPQHF

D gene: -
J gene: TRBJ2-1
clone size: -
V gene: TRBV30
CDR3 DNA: TGTGCCTGGAGGCTACAAGGGCCTTACAATGAGCAGTTCTTC
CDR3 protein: CAWRLQGPYNEQFF

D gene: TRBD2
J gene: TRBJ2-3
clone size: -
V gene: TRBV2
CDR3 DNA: TGTGCCAGCAGTGAGCAGCGGGGGTCAGATACGCAGTATTTT
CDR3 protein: CASSEQRGSDTQYF

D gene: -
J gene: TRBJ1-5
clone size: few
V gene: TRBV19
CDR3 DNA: TGTGCCAGTAGTATAGGACAGAGCAATCAGCCCCAGCATTTT
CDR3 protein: CASSIGQSNQPQHF

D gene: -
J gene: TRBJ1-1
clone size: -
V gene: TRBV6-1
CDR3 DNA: TGTGCCAGCAGCAGGGAGGTGAACACTGAAGCTTTCTTT
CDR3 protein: CASSREVNTEAFF

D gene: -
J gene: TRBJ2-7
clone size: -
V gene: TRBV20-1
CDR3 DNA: TGCAGTGCGAGCGGGCCTTACGAGCAGTACTTC
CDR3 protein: CSASGPYEQYF

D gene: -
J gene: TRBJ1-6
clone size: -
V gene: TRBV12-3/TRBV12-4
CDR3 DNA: TGTGCCAGCAGTCCGCCGGGGGCCCCCCTCCACTTT
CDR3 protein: CASSPPGAPLHF

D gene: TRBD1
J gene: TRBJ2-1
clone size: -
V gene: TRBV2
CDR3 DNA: TGTGCCAGCAGTGGAGAGAGGACAGGCCTATACAATGAGCAGTTCTTC
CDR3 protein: CASSGERTGLYNEQFF

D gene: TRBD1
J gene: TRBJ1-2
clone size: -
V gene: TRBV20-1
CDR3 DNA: TGCAGTGCTAGAGATCGGGACAGGGGCGGCGGGTTGAGCTATGGCTACACCTTC
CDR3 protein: CSARDRDRGGGLSYGYTF

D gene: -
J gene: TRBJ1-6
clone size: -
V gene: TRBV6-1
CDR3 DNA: TGTGCCAGCAGTCGTGCCAGCCAGCCCCTCCACTTT
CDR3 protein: CASSRASQPLHF

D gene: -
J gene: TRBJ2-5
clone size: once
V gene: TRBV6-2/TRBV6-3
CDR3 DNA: TGTGCCAGCAGTCGACAGGGAGGGACCCAGTACTTC
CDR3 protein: CASSRQGGTQYF

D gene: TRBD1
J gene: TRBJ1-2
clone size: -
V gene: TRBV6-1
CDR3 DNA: TGTGCCAGCAGTGAAGCAGGGACAGGGGCCTATGGCTACACCTTC
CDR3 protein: CASSEAGTGAYGYTF

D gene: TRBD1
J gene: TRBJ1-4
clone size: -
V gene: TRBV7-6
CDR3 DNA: TGTGCCAGCAGCTTAGCCGACAGGGGTGATGAAAAACTGTTTTTT
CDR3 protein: CASSLADRGDEKLFF

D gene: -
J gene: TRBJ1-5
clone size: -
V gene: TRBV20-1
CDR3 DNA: TGCAGTGCCAGGGGCGGGGCGGACTACAATCAGCCCCAGCATTTT
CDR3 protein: CSARGGADYNQPQHF

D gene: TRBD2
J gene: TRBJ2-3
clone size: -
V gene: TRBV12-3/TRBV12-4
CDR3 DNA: TGTGCCAGCAGTCTACTAGCGGGGGGGGATACGCAGTATTTT
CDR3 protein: CASSLLAGGDTQYF

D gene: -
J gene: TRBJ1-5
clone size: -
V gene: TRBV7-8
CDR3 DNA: TGTGCCAGCAGCTTAGCAACAGGGACTGGTCAGCCCCAGCATTTT
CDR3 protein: CASSLATGTGQPQHF

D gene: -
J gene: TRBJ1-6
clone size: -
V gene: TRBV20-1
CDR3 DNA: TGCAGTGCTTTACAGGGTTTAGATCCCAATTCACCCCTCCACTTT
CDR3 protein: CSALQGLDPNSPLHF

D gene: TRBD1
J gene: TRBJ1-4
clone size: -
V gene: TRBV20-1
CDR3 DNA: TGCAGTGCTAGACCTGGGGACAGGGCGGGGGAAAAACTGTTTTTT
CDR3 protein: CSARPGDRAGEKLFF

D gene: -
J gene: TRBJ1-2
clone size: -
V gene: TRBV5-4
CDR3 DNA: TGTGCCAGCAGCTTGGAGCCTCAGGTAGTGAATGGCTACACCTTC
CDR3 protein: CASSLEPQVVNGYTF

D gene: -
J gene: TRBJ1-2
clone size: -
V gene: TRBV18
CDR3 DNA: TGTGCCAGCTCACCACAGAGAGACTATGGCTACACCTTC
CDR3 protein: CASSPQRDYGYTF

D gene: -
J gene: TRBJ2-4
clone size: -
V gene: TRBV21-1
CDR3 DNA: TGTGCCAGCAGCAAAGTGAAAGGTGGGCCCAAAAACATTCAGTACTTC
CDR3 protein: CASSKVKGGPKNIQYF

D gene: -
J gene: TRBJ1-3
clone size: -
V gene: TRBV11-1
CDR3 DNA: TGTGCCAGCAGCTTTGGGGGCATCGCTGGAAACACCATATATTTT
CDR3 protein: CASSFGGIAGNTIYF

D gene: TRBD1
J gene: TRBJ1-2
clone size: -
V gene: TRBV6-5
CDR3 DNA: TGTGCCAGCAGTTACGCGGACAGGGGTAGTGGAGGCTACACCTTC
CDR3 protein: CASSYADRGSGGYTF

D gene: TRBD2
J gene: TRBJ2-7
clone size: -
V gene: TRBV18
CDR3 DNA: TGTGCCAGCTCACCAAAACTAGCGAAAAGCTCCTACGAGCAGTACTTC
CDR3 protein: CASSPKLAKSSYEQYF

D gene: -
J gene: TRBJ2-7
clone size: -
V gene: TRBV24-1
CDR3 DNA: TGTGCCACCAGTGACCGGCAGGGGTCCTACGAGCAGTACTTC
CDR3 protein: CATSDRQGSYEQYF

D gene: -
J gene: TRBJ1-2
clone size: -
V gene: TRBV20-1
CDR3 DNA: TGCAGTGCTAGATCACCGACAGGTATGAGATCTGGCTACACCTTC
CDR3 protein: CSARSPTGMRSGYTF

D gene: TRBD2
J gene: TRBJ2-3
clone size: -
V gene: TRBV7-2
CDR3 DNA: TGTGCCAGCAGCTGGGGACTAGCGGGGGAGGATACGCAGTATTTT
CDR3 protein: CASSWGLAGEDTQYF

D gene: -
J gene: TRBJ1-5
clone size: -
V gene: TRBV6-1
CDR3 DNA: TGTGCCAGCGGGGCAGGACGCAATCAGCCCCAGCATTTT
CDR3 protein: CASGAGRNQPQHF

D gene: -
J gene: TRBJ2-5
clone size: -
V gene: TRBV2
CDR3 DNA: TGTGCCAGCAGTGAGGTGATAGAGACCCAGTACTTC
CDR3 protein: CASSEVIETQYF

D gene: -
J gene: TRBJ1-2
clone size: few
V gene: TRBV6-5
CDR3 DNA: TGTGCCAGCAGTTTACAGACTAACTATGGCTACACCTTC
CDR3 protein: CASSLQTNYGYTF

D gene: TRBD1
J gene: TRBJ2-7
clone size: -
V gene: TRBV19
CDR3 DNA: TGTGCCAGTAGTATGTCTCGGACAGGGACCTCCTACGAGCAGTACTTC
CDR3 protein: CASSMSRTGTSYEQYF

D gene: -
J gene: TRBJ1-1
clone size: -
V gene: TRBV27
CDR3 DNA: TGCCCCCCGCCCGGGGCGCATACTGAAGCTTTCTTT
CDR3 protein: CPPPGAHTEAFF

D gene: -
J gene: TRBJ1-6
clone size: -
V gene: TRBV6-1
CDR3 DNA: TGTGCCAGCAGTGAACTGAGTTCACCCCTCCACTTT
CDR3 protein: CASSELSSPLHF

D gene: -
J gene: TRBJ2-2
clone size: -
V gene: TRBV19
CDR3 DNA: TGTGCCAGTAGTATGGCAGCCCGAACGGGCGGGGAGCTGTTTTTT
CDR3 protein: CASSMAARTGGELFF

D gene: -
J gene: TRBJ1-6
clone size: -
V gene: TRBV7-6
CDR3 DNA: TGTGCCAGCAGCGAGGATAATGATAATTCACCCCTCCACTTT
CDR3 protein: CASSEDNDNSPLHF

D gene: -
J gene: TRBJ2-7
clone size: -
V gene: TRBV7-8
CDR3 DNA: TGTGCCAGCAGCTTACTCTTTCACGTTAGGGACGAGCAGTACTTC
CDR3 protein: CASSLLFHVRDEQYF

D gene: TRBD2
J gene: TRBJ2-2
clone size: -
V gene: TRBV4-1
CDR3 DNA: TGCGCCAGCAGCCAACCGAGCCTTACAGGACTAGCGGGGGGCCGTATTGACACCGGGGAGCTGTTTTTT
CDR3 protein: CASSQPSLTGLAGGRIDTGELFF

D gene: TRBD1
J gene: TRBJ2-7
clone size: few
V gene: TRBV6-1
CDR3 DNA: TGTGCCAGCAGGGTACCGGGACAGGGCTTGTACGAGCAGTACTTC
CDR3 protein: CASRVPGQGLYEQYF

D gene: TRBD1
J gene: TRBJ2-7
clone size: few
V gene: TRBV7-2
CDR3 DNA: TGTGCCAGCAGCCGCCGGACAGGGGCGAGCGAGCAGTACTTC
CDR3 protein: CASSRRTGASEQYF

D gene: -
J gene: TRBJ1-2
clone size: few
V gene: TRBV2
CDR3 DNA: TGTGCCAGGGGGAGAGGGGATGGCTACACCTTC
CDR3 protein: CARGRGDGYTF

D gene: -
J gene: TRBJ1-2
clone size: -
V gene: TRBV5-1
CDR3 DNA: TGCGCCAGCAGCTTGGGCACAGGAGCTAACTATGGCTACACCTTC
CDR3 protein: CASSLGTGANYGYTF

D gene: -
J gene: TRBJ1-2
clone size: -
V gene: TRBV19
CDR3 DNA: TGTGCCAGTAGTACCCGTGAAGTCTATGGCTACACCTTC
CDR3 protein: CASSTREVYGYTF

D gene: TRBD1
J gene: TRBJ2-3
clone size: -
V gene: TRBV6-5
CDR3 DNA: TGTGCCAGCAGTTTACGGACAGGGCTAGATACGCAGTATTTT
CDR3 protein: CASSLRTGLDTQYF

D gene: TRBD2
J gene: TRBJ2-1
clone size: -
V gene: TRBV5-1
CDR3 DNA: TGCGCCAGCAGCTCCCTCTCTAGCGGGGGGCCGGGAAATGAGCAGTTCTTC
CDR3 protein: CASSSLSSGGPGNEQFF